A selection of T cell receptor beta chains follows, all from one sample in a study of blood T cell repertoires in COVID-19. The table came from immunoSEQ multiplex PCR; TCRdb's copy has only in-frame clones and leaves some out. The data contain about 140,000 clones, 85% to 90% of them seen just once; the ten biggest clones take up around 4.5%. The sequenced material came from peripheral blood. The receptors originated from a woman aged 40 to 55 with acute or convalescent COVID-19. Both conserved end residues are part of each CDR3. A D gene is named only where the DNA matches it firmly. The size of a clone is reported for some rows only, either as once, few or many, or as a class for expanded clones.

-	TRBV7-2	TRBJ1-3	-	TGTGCCAGCAGCCCCTTAGGTTGGCAGGGGGGAAACACCATATATTTT	CASSPLGWQGGNTIYF
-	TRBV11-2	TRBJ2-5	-	TGTGCCAGCAGTGGCCGTGGGGCAACTAAGGAGACCCAGTACTTC	CASSGRGATKETQYF
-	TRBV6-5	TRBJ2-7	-	TGTGCCAGCAGTTTCACAGCACCCTCCTACGAGCAGTACTTC	CASSFTAPSYEQYF
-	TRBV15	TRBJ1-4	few	TGTGCCACCAGCAGAGATCGGGGTGCAACTAATGAAAAACTGTTTTTT	CATSRDRGATNEKLFF
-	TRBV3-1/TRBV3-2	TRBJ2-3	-	TGTGCCAGCAGCCAAGATCTCCCGGACAGAACTAGCACAGATACGCAGTATTTT	CASSQDLPDRTSTDTQYF
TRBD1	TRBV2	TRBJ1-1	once	TGTGCCAGCGTGACAGGGCTGAACACTGAAGCTTTCTTT	CASVTGLNTEAFF
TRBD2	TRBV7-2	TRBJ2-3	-	TGTGCCAGCGGTGCCGGGACTACCTACACAGATACGCAGTATTTT	CASGAGTTYTDTQYF
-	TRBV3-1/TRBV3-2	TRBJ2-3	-	TGTGCCAGCAGCCTAGGGACTCACACAGATACGCAGTATTTT	CASSLGTHTDTQYF
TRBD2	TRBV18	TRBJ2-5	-	TGTGCCAGCTCACCAAGGCTCGGGACTACGGGGGAGACCCAGTACTTC	CASSPRLGTTGETQYF
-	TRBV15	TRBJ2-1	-	TGTGCCACCAGCAGAGATTGGCTTTCTAGCGCGAATGAGCAGTTCTTC	CATSRDWLSSANEQFF
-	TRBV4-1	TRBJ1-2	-	TGCGCCAGCAGCCAAGATCGCGAGTATGGCTACACCTTC	CASSQDREYGYTF
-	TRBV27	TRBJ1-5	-	TGTGCCAGCAGTCCCCCGGGTCCATCATTCAATCAGCCCCAGCATTTT	CASSPPGPSFNQPQHF
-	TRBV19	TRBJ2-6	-	TGTGCCAGTAGTATTATGTCCCAGACTACCCTATCCGGGACTGGGGCCAACGTCCTGACTTTC	CASSIMSQTTLSGTGANVLTF
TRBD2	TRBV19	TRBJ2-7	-	TGTGCCAGTAGTATCGCGGCGGGAGGGCCGAGGGAGCAGTACTTC	CASSIAAGGPREQYF
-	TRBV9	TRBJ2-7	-	TGTGCCAGCAGCGTAGTGGCAGGCCTCGGAGAGCAGTACTTC	CASSVVAGLGEQYF
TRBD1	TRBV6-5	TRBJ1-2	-	TGTGCCAGCAGCCTTAGACAGGGGGCGCATGGCTACACCTTC	CASSLRQGAHGYTF
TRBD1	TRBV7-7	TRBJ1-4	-	TGTGCTAGCAGCCGGGACATCCAGGGGGAACTGTTTTTT	CASSRDIQGELFF
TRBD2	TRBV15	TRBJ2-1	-	TGTGCCACCAGCAGAGATCACGCGACTAGCGGGCATGAGCAGTTCTTC	CATSRDHATSGHEQFF
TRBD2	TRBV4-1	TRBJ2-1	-	TGCGCCAGCAGCCAAATAAGCGGGAGCTCCTACAATGAGCAGTTCTTC	CASSQISGSSYNEQFF
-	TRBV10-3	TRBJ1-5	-	TGTGCCATCAGTGTCGGGGGGAGCAATCAGCCCCAGCATTTT	CAISVGGSNQPQHF
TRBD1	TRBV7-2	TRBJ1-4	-	TGTGCCAGCAGCGAACAACAGGGGAATGGTGAAAAACTGTTTTTT	CASSEQQGNGEKLFF
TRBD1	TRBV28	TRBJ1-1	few	TGTGCCAGCAGTTCCTCGACAGGGGGCTGGAACACTGAAGCTTTCTTT	CASSSSTGGWNTEAFF
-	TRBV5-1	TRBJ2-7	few	TGCGCCAGCAGCTTAGGGGGTGGCGGAGCCGTCTACGAGCAGTACTTC	CASSLGGGGAVYEQYF
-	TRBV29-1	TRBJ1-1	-	TGCAGCGTTGCAGGGGATGGGACTGAAGCTTTCTTT	CSVAGDGTEAFF
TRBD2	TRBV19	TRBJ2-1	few	TGTGCCAGTAGTATACAAGGACTAGCATCGAATGAGCAGTTCTTC	CASSIQGLASNEQFF
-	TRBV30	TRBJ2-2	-	TGTGCAGGACCGGCAGGGACCGGGGAGCTGTTTTTT	CAGPAGTGELFF
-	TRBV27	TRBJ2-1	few	TGTGCCAGCAGTTTAACCACACAGGTACGCGAGCAGTTCTTC	CASSLTTQVREQFF
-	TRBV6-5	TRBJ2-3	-	TGTGCCAGCAGTTACAGGGCGGGATTCACAGATACGCAGTATTTT	CASSYRAGFTDTQYF
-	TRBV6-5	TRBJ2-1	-	TGTGCCAGCAGTCCGCAAACACAGCGGGATGAGCAGTTCTTC	CASSPQTQRDEQFF